These T cell receptor beta chains were read from a single sample in a study of blood T cell repertoires in COVID-19. Produced via immunoSEQ multiplex PCR; TCRdb's table is partial and in-frame only. The table has around 36,000 clones, roughly 85% seen once. The source material was peripheral blood. These receptors all stem from a man in his 60s with acute or convalescent COVID-19. The CDR3 runs from the conserved cysteine through the conserved F or W. The D gene is left open where the match is weak. Where a row states a size, it is once, few, many or the class of an expanded clone; other rows omit it.

d_gene	v_gene	abundance	j_gene	CDR3aa	CDR3nt
NA	TRBV5-5	once	TRBJ2-3	CASSPLRGGNADTQYF	TGTGCCAGCAGCCCCTTAAGGGGGGGGAACGCAGATACGCAGTATTTT
TRBD1	TRBV19	NA	TRBJ2-1	CASSVQGAHEQFF	TGTGCCAGTAGTGTTCAGGGGGCGCATGAGCAGTTCTTC
NA	TRBV4-3	NA	TRBJ1-2	CASSGRIQDNYGYTF	TGCGCCAGCAGCGGACGGATACAGGATAACTATGGCTACACCTTC
TRBD1	TRBV29-1	NA	TRBJ2-1	CSADRGSEQFF	TGCAGCGCCGACAGGGGGTCGGAGCAGTTCTTC
NA	TRBV7-2	NA	TRBJ1-5	CASSPGGSSNQPQHF	TGTGCCAGCAGCCCGGGGGGGAGTAGCAATCAGCCCCAGCATTTT
NA	TRBV10-1	NA	TRBJ1-3	CASSESPSTALRLFSGNTIYF	TGCGCCAGCAGTGAGTCCCCATCGACAGCCCTTCGCCTGTTCTCTGGAAACACCATATATTTT
TRBD1	TRBV30	NA	TRBJ2-2	CAWRPTGTGLTGELFF	TGTGCCTGGAGGCCTACCGGGACAGGTCTCACCGGGGAGCTGTTTTTT
NA	TRBV7-2	NA	TRBJ2-3	CASSRRGPGTDTQYF	TGTGCCAGCAGCCGCCGTGGGCCGGGCACAGATACGCAGTATTTT
TRBD1	TRBV28	NA	TRBJ2-1	CASQGRDRGPYNEQFF	TGTGCCAGCCAGGGGAGGGACAGGGGTCCCTACAATGAGCAGTTCTTC
TRBD2	TRBV20-1	NA	TRBJ2-1	CSASLGGTSGRAVTYNEQFF	TGCAGTGCTAGTTTAGGGGGGACTAGCGGGAGGGCCGTGACCTACAATGAGCAGTTCTTC
TRBD2	TRBV30	NA	TRBJ2-5	CAWSVGGQETQYF	TGTGCCTGGAGTGTGGGGGGGCAAGAGACCCAGTACTTC
TRBD1	TRBV7-8	NA	TRBJ2-5	CASSSPLTGVETQYF	TGTGCCAGCAGCTCCCCTCTGACAGGGGTAGAGACCCAGTACTTC
NA	TRBV30	NA	TRBJ1-4	CAWSSGAVNNEKLFF	TGTGCCTGGAGTTCTGGGGCTGTTAATAATGAAAAACTGTTTTTT
TRBD1	TRBV5-1	NA	TRBJ2-2	CASGPQGITGELFF	TGCGCCAGCGGACCACAGGGGATCACCGGGGAGCTGTTTTTT
NA	TRBV7-3	once	TRBJ2-1	CASSLTTALYNEQFF	TGTGCCAGCAGCTTAACGACAGCCTTGTACAATGAGCAGTTCTTC
TRBD2	TRBV7-9	NA	TRBJ2-7	CASSFPPAGVGGYEQYF	TGTGCCAGCAGCTTCCCACCCGCGGGGGTCGGGGGCTACGAGCAGTACTTC
TRBD1	TRBV29-1	NA	TRBJ2-7	CSVGNLGQGDEQYF	TGCAGCGTTGGAAATCTTGGACAGGGTGACGAGCAGTACTTC
TRBD1	TRBV7-2	NA	TRBJ1-1	CASSPYRGRSNTEAFF	TGTGCCAGCAGCCCTTACAGGGGGAGAAGCAACACTGAAGCTTTCTTT
NA	TRBV5-1	NA	TRBJ2-2	CASSSWGADTGELFF	TGCGCCAGCAGTTCGTGGGGAGCTGACACCGGGGAGCTGTTTTTT
NA	TRBV21-1	medium-sized	TRBJ2-7	CASSPAGRAHPYEQYF	TGTGCCAGCAGCCCTGCGGGGAGGGCGCATCCCTACGAGCAGTACTTC
NA	TRBV24-1	NA	TRBJ1-5	CATSGGGSNQPQHF	TGTGCCACCAGTGGGGGGGGCAGCAATCAGCCCCAGCATTTT
TRBD1	TRBV12-5	NA	TRBJ2-2	CASGSTTPGQGASTTGELFF	TGTGCTAGTGGATCTACCACGCCGGGACAGGGGGCCTCCACTACCGGGGAGCTGTTTTTT
NA	TRBV24-1	NA	TRBJ2-3	CATSEDRTTDTQYF	TGTGCCACCAGTGAAGACAGAACCACAGATACGCAGTATTTT
TRBD1	TRBV18	NA	TRBJ2-2	CASSLAGTGDTGELFF	TGTGCCAGCTCGTTAGCCGGGACAGGGGACACCGGGGAGCTGTTTTTT
NA	TRBV6-1	NA	TRBJ2-7	CASSDAGAGGLYEQYF	TGTGCCAGCAGTGATGCCGGGGCCGGGGGGCTTTACGAGCAGTACTTC
NA	TRBV4-2	NA	TRBJ2-7	CASSQGATGVYEQYF	TGTGCCAGCAGCCAAGGGGCAACCGGGGTCTACGAGCAGTACTTC
NA	TRBV4-1	few	TRBJ2-7	CASSQDSVTTLGQYF	TGCGCCAGCAGCCAAGATTCTGTGACTACCCTCGGGCAGTACTTC
TRBD2	TRBV6-5	NA	TRBJ2-5	CASSTGGGQTQYF	TGTGCCAGCAGTACGGGGGGGGGACAGACCCAGTACTTC
TRBD1	TRBV2	NA	TRBJ2-3	CASSGQGHTDTQYF	TGTGCCAGCAGTGGACAGGGGCACACAGATACGCAGTATTTT
NA	TRBV7-2	NA	TRBJ1-3	CASSLGVVATNTIYF	TGTGCCAGCAGCTTAGGGGTGGTAGCTACGAACACCATATATTTT
NA	TRBV5-5	NA	TRBJ2-3	CASSTLVGTDTQYF	TGTGCCAGCAGCACACTAGTTGGGACAGATACGCAGTATTTT
TRBD1	TRBV27	NA	TRBJ2-7	CASSPGTGGYEQYF	TGTGCCAGCAGTCCCGGGACAGGGGGCTACGAGCAGTACTTC
NA	TRBV30	NA	TRBJ1-1	CAWTLRAEAFF	TGTGCCTGGACCCTCAGGGCAGAAGCTTTCTTT
NA	TRBV5-1	NA	TRBJ2-7	CASSPGGQAEQYF	TGCGCCAGCAGCCCGGGGGGACAGGCCGAGCAGTACTTC
NA	TRBV7-2	NA	TRBJ2-3	CASSPTGLRTDTQYF	TGTGCCAGCAGCCCCACAGGGCTGAGGACAGATACGCAGTATTTT
NA	TRBV5-1	NA	TRBJ2-5	CASSDQGRQETQYF	TGCGCCAGCAGCGATCAGGGCCGCCAAGAGACCCAGTACTTC
TRBD2	TRBV6-6	NA	TRBJ2-5	CASRAGGGQGTQYF	TGTGCCAGCAGGGCGGGAGGGGGCCAGGGGACCCAGTACTTC
NA	TRBV5-6	NA	TRBJ1-6	CASSLEQGPNSPLHF	TGTGCCAGCAGCTTGGAGCAGGGCCCCAATTCACCCCTCCACTTT
TRBD1	TRBV4-1	NA	TRBJ2-7	CASSHEGAGEQYF	TGCGCCAGCAGCCATGAGGGGGCGGGTGAGCAGTACTTC
TRBD1	TRBV5-4	NA	TRBJ2-5	CASSFGQEQETQYF	TGTGCCAGCAGCTTCGGACAGGAACAAGAGACCCAGTACTTC
NA	TRBV14	few	TRBJ1-1	CASSRIGAGQGTEAFF	TGTGCCAGCAGCCGCATCGGCGCGGGGCAGGGCACTGAAGCTTTCTTT
TRBD2	TRBV5-1	NA	TRBJ2-4	CASSLGLAGVGAKNIQYF	TGCGCCAGCAGCTTAGGGCTAGCGGGTGTAGGGGCCAAAAACATTCAGTACTTC
NA	TRBV12-5	NA	TRBJ2-2	CASGQQGGTGELFF	TGTGCTAGTGGTCAACAGGGTGGCACCGGGGAGCTGTTTTTT
TRBD1	TRBV5-8	NA	TRBJ2-4	CASSQGTDGAKNIQYF	TGTGCCAGCAGCCAAGGGACAGATGGAGCCAAAAACATTCAGTACTTC
TRBD1	TRBV15	NA	TRBJ2-7	CATSRDRGKFEQYF	TGTGCCACCAGCAGAGACAGGGGGAAGTTCGAGCAGTACTTC
NA	TRBV20-1	NA	TRBJ2-4	CSAPRRDIQYF	TGCAGTGCCCCCCGTCGGGACATTCAGTACTTC
NA	TRBV18	once	TRBJ1-5	CASSERQAYQPQHF	TGTGCCAGCTCAGAAAGACAGGCGTATCAGCCCCAGCATTTT
NA	TRBV2	NA	TRBJ1-1	CASTAKLRAFF	TGTGCCAGCACGGCGAAACTGCGGGCTTTCTTT
TRBD1	TRBV6-6	few	TRBJ1-4	CASSYGQGANEKLFF	TGTGCCAGCAGTTACGGACAGGGTGCTAATGAAAAACTGTTTTTT
TRBD2	TRBV28	NA	TRBJ2-2	CASSPPLSGGNTGELFF	TGTGCCAGCAGTCCCCCCCTCAGCGGGGGGAACACCGGGGAGCTGTTTTTT
NA	TRBV4-1	NA	TRBJ2-1	CASSQAGLPYNEQFF	TGCGCCAGCAGCCAAGCGGGATTACCCTACAATGAGCAGTTCTTC
TRBD2	TRBV2	NA	TRBJ2-3	CASSAPSGSLGWDTQYF	TGTGCCAGCAGTGCGCCTAGCGGGAGTTTAGGGTGGGATACGCAGTATTTT
NA	TRBV13	NA	TRBJ1-4	CASSSRTLNEKLFF	TGTGCCAGCAGCTCCCGGACACTAAATGAAAAACTGTTTTTT
NA	TRBV2	NA	TRBJ2-1	CASSEVTGLTYNEQFF	TGTGCCAGCAGTGAAGTAACAGGGTTAACCTACAATGAGCAGTTCTTC
NA	TRBV7-2	NA	TRBJ1-3	CASSLGGNSGNTIYF	TGTGCCAGCAGCTTAGGAGGAAACTCTGGAAACACCATATATTTT
NA	TRBV21-1	NA	TRBJ1-2	CARSWTGTEPNYGYTF	TGTGCCAGATCCTGGACAGGGACCGAGCCTAACTATGGCTACACCTTC
TRBD1	TRBV7-6	NA	TRBJ2-7	CASSLGTGPSYEQYF	TGTGCCAGCAGCCTAGGGACAGGCCCTTCCTACGAGCAGTACTTC
NA	TRBV30	NA	TRBJ1-1	CAWSVQGPEAFF	TGTGCCTGGAGTGTTCAGGGGCCTGAAGCTTTCTTT
NA	TRBV6-4	NA	TRBJ2-1	CASSYTGTDNEQFF	TGTGCCAGCAGTTACACAGGGACGGACAATGAGCAGTTCTTC
TRBD1	TRBV18	NA	TRBJ2-1	CASSLGTGGNSYNEQFF	TGTGCCAGCTCACTAGGGACAGGGGGGAACTCCTACAATGAGCAGTTCTTC